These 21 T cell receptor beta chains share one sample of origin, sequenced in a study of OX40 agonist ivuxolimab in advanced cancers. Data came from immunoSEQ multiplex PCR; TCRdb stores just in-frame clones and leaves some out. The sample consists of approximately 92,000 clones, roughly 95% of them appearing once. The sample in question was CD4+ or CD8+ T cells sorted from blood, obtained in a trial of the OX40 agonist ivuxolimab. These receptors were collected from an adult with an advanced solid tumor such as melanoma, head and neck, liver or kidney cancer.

Written as DNA, the CDR3 is TGTGCCAGCAGTCTACACAGCAATAGCAATCAGCCCCAGCATTTT. Amino acids: CASSLHSNSNQPQHF. The V and J genes are TRBV6-1 and TRBJ1-5; no clear D gene. V gave up 5 bases and J gave up 0 bases, with 11 bases separating them. The germline CDR1 and CDR2 sequences are MNHNS and SASEGT. This CDR3 spans 15 amino acids.

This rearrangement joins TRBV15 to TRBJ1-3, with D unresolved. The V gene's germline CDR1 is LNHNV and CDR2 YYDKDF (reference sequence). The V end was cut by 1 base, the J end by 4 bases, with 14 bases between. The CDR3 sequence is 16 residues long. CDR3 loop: CATSRGATSQGNTIYF. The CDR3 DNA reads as TGTGCCACCAGCAGAGGGGCAACTTCGCAAGGAAACACCATATATTTT.

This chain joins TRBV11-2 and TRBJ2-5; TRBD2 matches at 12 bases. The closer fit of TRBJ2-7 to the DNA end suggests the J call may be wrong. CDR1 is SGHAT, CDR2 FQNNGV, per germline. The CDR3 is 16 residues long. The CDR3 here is CASSLEASGGAYEQYF. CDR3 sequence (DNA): TGTGCCAGCAGCTTAGAAGCTAGCGGGGGGGCCTACGAGCAGTACTTC.

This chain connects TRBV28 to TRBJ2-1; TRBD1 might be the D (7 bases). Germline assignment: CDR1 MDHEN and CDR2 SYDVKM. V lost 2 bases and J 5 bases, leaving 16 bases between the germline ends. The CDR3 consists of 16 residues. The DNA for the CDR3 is TGTGCCAGCAGTTTACTTGATACCAGGGGGGACAATGAGCAGTTCTTC. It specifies CASSLLDTRGDNEQFF. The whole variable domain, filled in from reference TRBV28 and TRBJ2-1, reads DVKVTQSSRYLVKRTGEKVFLECVQDMDHENMFWYRQDPGLGLRLIYFSYDVKMKEKGDIPEGYSVSREKKERFSLILESASTNQTSMYLCASSLLDTRGDNEQFFGPGTRLTVL.

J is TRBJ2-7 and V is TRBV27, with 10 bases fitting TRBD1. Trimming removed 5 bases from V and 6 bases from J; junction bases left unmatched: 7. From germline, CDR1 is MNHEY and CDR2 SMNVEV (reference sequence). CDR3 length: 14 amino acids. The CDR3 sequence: CASSHRDRGGEQYF. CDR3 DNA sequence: TGTGCCAGCAGTCACCGGGACAGGGGTGGCGAGCAGTACTTC.

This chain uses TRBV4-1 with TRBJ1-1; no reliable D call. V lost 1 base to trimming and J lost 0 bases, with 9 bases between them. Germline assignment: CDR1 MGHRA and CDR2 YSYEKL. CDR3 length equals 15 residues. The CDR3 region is CASSQGGLLNTEAFF. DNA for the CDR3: TGCGCCAGCAGCCAAGGAGGACTCTTGAACACTGAAGCTTTCTTT.

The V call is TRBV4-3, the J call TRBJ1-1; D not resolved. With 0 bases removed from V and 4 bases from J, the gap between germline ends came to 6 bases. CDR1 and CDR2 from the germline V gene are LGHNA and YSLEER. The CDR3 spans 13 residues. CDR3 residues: CASSQDWGTEAFF. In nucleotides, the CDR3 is TGCGCCAGCAGCCAAGATTGGGGCACTGAAGCTTTCTTT.

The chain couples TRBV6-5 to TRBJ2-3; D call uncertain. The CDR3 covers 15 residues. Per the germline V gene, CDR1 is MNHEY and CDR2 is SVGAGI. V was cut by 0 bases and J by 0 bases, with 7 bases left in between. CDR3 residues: CASSYSTSSTDTQYF. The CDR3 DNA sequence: TGTGCCAGCAGTTACTCAACCAGTAGCACAGATACGCAGTATTTT.

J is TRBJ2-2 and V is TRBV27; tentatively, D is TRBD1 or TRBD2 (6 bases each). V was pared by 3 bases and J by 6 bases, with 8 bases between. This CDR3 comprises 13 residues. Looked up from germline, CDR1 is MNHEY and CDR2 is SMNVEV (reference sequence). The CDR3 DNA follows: TGTGCCAGCAGTTTTGGGGGGCCCGGGGAGCTGTTTTTT. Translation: CASSFGGPGELFF.

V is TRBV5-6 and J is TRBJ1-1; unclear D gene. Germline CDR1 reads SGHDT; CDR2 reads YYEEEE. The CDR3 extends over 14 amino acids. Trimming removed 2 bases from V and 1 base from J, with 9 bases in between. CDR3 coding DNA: TGTGCCAGCAGCTTAAATGGAGCGAACACTGAAGCTTTCTTT. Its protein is CASSLNGANTEAFF. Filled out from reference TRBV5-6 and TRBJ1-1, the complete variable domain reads DAGVTQSPTHLIKTRGQQVTLRCSPKSGHDTVSWYQQALGQGPQFIFQYYEEEERQRGNFPDRFSGHQFPNYSSELNVNALLLGDSALYLCASSLNGANTEAFFGQGTRLTVV.

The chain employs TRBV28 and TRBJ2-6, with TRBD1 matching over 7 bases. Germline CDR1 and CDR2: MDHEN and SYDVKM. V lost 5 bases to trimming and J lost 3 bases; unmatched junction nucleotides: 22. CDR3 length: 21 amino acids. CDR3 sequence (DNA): TGTGCCAGCAGTACGGTGGATGCTGACAGGGTAGAGGTTTTTGGGGCCAACGTCCTGACTTTC. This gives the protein CASSTVDADRVEVFGANVLTF.

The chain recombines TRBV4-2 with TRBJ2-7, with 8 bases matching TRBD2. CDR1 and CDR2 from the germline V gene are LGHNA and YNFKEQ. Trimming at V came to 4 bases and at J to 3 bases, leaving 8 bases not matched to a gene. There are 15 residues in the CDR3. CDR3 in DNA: TGTGCCAGCAGCCCCCAGCGGGAGAGGGACTACGAGCAGTACTTC. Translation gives CASSPQRERDYEQYF.

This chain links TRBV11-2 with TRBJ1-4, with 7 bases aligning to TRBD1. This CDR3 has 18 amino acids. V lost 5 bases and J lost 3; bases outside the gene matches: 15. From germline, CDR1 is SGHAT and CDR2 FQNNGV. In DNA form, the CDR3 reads TGTGCCAGCAGCCCCAGTAACGAACAGGGGCTGGCTAATGAAAAACTGTTTTTT. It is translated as CASSPSNEQGLANEKLFF.

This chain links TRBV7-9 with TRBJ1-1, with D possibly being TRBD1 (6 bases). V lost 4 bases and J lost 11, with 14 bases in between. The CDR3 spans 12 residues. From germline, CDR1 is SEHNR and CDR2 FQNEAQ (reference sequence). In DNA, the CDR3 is TGTGCCAGCAGCTCGGACAGCGGCTGGGCTTTCTTT. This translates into CASSSDSGWAFF.

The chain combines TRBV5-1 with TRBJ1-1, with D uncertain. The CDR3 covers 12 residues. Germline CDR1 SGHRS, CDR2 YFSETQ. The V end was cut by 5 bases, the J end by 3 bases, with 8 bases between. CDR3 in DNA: TGCGCCAGCAGATTCGCTGACACTGAAGCTTTCTTT. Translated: CASRFADTEAFF. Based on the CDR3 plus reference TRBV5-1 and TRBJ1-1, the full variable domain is KAGVTQTPRYLIKTRGQQVTLSCSPISGHRSVSWYQQTPGQGLQFLFEYFSETQRNKGNFPGRFSGRQFSNSRSEMNVSTLELGDSALYLCASRFADTEAFFGQGTRLTVV.

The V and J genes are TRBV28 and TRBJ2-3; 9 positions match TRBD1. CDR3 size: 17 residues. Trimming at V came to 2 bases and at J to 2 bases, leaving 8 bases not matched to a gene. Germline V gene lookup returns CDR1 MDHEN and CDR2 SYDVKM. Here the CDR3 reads CASSLGVGTGTTDTQYF. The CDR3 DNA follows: TGTGCCAGCAGTTTAGGGGTAGGGACAGGGACCACAGATACGCAGTATTTT.

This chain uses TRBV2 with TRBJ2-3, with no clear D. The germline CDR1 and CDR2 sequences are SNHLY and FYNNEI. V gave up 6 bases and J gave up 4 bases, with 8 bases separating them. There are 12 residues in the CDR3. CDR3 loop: CASSPSSDTQYF. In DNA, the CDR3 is TGTGCCAGCAGCCCCTCCTCAGATACGCAGTATTTT.

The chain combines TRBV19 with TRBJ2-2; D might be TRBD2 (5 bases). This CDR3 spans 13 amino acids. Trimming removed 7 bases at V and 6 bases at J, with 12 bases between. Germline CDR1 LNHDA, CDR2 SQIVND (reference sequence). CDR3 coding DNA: TGTGCCAGTACACTAGACTGGGCCGGGGAGCTGTTTTTT. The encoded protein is CASTLDWAGELFF.

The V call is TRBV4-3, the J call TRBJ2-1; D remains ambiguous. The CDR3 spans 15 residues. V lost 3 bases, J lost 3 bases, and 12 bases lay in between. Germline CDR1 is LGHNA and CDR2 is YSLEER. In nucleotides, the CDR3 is TGCGCCAGCAGCCAGGAACCGGCAAGCTACAATGAGCAGTTCTTC. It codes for CASSQEPASYNEQFF.

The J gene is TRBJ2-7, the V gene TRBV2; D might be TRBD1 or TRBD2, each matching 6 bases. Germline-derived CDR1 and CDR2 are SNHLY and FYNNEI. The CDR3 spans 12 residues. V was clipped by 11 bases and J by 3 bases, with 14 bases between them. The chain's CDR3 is CALGGSNYEQYF. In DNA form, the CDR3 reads TGTGCCCTAGGGGGGTCCAACTACGAGCAGTACTTC.

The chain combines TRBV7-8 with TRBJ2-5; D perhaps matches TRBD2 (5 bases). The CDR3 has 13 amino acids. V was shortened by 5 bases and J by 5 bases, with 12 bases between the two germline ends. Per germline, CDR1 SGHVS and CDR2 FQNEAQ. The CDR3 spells CASSLEDLETQYF. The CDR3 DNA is TGTGCCAGCAGCCTGGAGGACCTGGAGACCCAGTACTTC.